The present TCR beta chain was sequenced within a study of blood T cells in healthy people across ages. This CDR3 is built from 12 residues. V lost 0 bases to trimming and J lost 13 bases, with 12 bases between them. Germline values: CDR1 MNHEY, CDR2 SMNVEV (reference sequence). Remarks on this clonotype: The antigen is undetermined.

The second PCR ran about 6 to 11 cycles with a sample-barcoded 5' primer and J-beta primers. Each sample yielded at least 2.5 million CDR3-containing paired-end reads. Each CDR3 protein gets one entry after TCRdb re-called the 5' RACE reads with MiXCR. The repertoire holds around 990,000 distinct CDR3 sequences, with under 30% as singletons. Whole-study findings and limits: A roughly linear age-dependent decrease characterized TCR beta diversity per million T cells. The lack of PBMC sorting stopped any conclusive naive versus antigen-experienced comparison.

Separately, the same data were catalogued under a study of T cells of mothers and their children.

The TCR was taken from a girl aged 2 to 9 in good health. Material: blood. This chain uses TRBV27 with TRBJ2-5; D assignment may be TRBD1 or TRBD2 (5 bases each). The CDR3 DNA reads TGTGCCAGCAGTTTATCTTTGGGACCAACGTACTTC. Translation gives CASSLSLGPTYF.